The 23 T cell receptor beta chains reported below all come from one sample, sequenced in a study of shared clonotypes between healthy human individuals. Repertoires were generated with immunoSEQ multiplex PCR, while TCRdb's copy carries only in-frame clones and drops some. Found here are approximately 620,000 clones, approximately 97% of them singletons; the top ten hold 0.045% to 0.07%. Sample: naive CD4+ T cells sorted from blood. Indicated subset: CD45RA+ positively selected. These receptors originate from a woman in her thirties in good health.

The chain is built from TRBV5-5 and TRBJ1-1, with D perhaps TRBD1 (5 bases). From germline, CDR1 is SGHKS and CDR2 YYEKEE (reference sequence). This CDR3 spans 14 amino acids. V was shortened by 7 bases and J by 1 base, with 14 bases between the two germline ends. The CDR3 loop reads CASGLGVTNTEAFF. CDR3 coding DNA: TGTGCCAGCGGATTAGGGGTCACGAACACTGAAGCTTTCTTT.

The chain combines TRBV2 with TRBJ1-5, with D unclear. V was clipped by 1 base and J by 10 bases, with 8 bases between them. This CDR3 is 12 amino acids long. Germline assignment: CDR1 SNHLY and CDR2 FYNNEI. The CDR3 DNA reads TGTGCCAGCAGTGAAGGGCCCCGACCCCAGCATTTT. Translating gives CASSEGPRPQHF.

The V gene is TRBV2, the J gene TRBJ2-5; D remains ambiguous. Germline V gene sequence: CDR1 SNHLY, CDR2 FYNNEI. The CDR3 extends over 13 amino acids. V lost 7 bases, J lost 5 bases, and 14 bases lay in between. CDR3 loop: CASIHRLGETQYF. CDR3 sequence (DNA): TGTGCCAGCATTCACCGGTTGGGGGAGACCCAGTACTTC.

This chain links TRBV7-8 with TRBJ1-2; TRBD1 might be the D (6 bases). V lost 5 bases to trimming and J lost 8 bases, with 21 bases between them. The CDR3 loop spans 15 amino acids. CDR1 is SGHVS and CDR2 is FQNEAQ in the germline V gene. Written as DNA, the CDR3 is TGTGCCAGCAGCCCGTATCAGGGGTTTGGTTTGGGCTACACCTTC. It specifies CASSPYQGFGLGYTF.

The chain joins TRBV30 to TRBJ2-4, with 10 bases fitting TRBD2. Trimming cost V 3 bases and J 0 bases; bases outside gene matches: 5. Per the germline V gene, CDR1 is GTSNPN and CDR2 is SVGIG (reference sequence). The CDR3 is made up of 16 amino acids. The CDR3 loop reads CAWRPGLALAKNIQYF. The CDR3 bases are TGTGCCTGGAGACCGGGACTAGCGTTAGCCAAAAACATTCAGTACTTC.

The chain carries TRBV2 and TRBJ1-5, with D maybe TRBD1 (6 bases). With 7 bases removed from V and 0 bases from J, the gap between germline ends came to 13 bases. Germline loops: CDR1 SNHLY, CDR2 FYNNEI. This CDR3 comprises 15 residues. The CDR3 loop is CASNTDSFSNQPQHF. The CDR3 nucleotides are TGTGCCAGCAATACGGACAGCTTTAGCAATCAGCCCCAGCATTTT.

The chain has TRBV5-5 and TRBJ1-5; a weak D match, TRBD1 (6 bases). From germline, CDR1 is SGHKS and CDR2 YYEKEE (reference sequence). CDR3 length: 15 residues. The V and J ends lost 7 bases and 1 base respectively, with 15 bases between them. This chain's CDR3 is CASRQGQMSNQPQHF. The CDR3 DNA reads TGTGCCAGCCGCCAGGGGCAGATGAGCAATCAGCCCCAGCATTTT. Combining the CDR3 with reference TRBV5-5 and TRBJ1-5 gives the whole variable domain DAGVTQSPTHLIKTRGQQVTLRCSPISGHKSVSWYQQVLGQGPQFIFQYYEKEERGRGNFPDRFSARQFPNYSSELNVNALLLGDSALYLCASRQGQMSNQPQHFGDGTRLSIL.

The rearrangement links TRBV11-2 to TRBJ1-5; 8 nucleotides agree with TRBD1. CDR1 is SGHAT and CDR2 is FQNNGV in the germline V gene. Trimming cost V 1 base and J 6 bases; bases outside gene matches: 8. The CDR3 is 16 amino acids. The chain's CDR3 is CASSLGTGRSGQPQHF. DNA for the CDR3: TGTGCCAGCAGCTTAGGGACAGGGAGGTCGGGTCAGCCCCAGCATTTT.

This clone was found once. The chain has TRBV11-2 and TRBJ2-5, with D possibly being TRBD1 (5 bases). The end of the DNA aligns better with TRBJ2-7, so the J call may be wrong. The CDR3 consists of 15 residues. Germline V gene sequence: CDR1 SGHAT, CDR2 FQNNGV. This CDR3 reads CASSLVGGRDSEQYF. The CDR3 DNA reads TGTGCCAGCAGCTTAGTGGGCGGACGCGACAGCGAGCAGTACTTC.

V usage is TRBV7-6 and J usage is TRBJ2-1; D uncertain. The CDR3 length is 16 residues. The germline V gene has CDR1 SGHVS and CDR2 FNYEAQ. Trimming pared 1 base from V and 4 bases from J, leaving 14 bases between. The CDR3: CASSLETPSRYNEQFF. The DNA of the CDR3 is TGTGCCAGCAGCTTAGAGACCCCCTCACGGTACAATGAGCAGTTCTTC.

The chain's CDR3 is CASSTQTSGRLYF. DNA of the CDR3: TGTGCCAGCAGCACCCAGACTAGCGGGAGGTTGTACTTC. The V call is TRBV11-2, the J call TRBJ2-7; 13 nucleotides align to TRBD2. The germline gives CDR1 SGHAT, CDR2 FQNNGV. The CDR3 contains 13 residues. V lost 5 bases, J lost 12 bases, and 7 bases stayed unmatched. Supplemented by reference TRBV11-2 and TRBJ2-7, the full variable domain reads EAGVAQSPRYKIIEKRQSVAFWCNPISGHATLYWYQQILGQGPKLLIQFQNNGVVDDSQLPKDRFSAERLKGVDSTLKIQPAKLEDSAVYLCASSTQTSGRLYFGPGTRLTVT.

This clone appeared once. V gene TRBV2 combines with J gene TRBJ1-1; possible D gene TRBD1, 5 bases. CDR1 and CDR2 (germline): SNHLY, FYNNEI. The germline V and J ends were trimmed by 6 bases and 3 bases, with 17 bases remaining between them. This CDR3 is 15 amino acids long. The CDR3 reads CASRYSGGAYTEAFF. CDR3 nucleotides: TGTGCCAGCAGATATTCAGGAGGGGCGTACACTGAAGCTTTCTTT.

This sequence joins TRBV7-3 and TRBJ2-3; TRBD1 aligns across 8 bases. J was trimmed by 1 base and V by 5 bases; bases with no gene match: 14. This CDR3 region has 18 residues. CDR1 SGHTA and CDR2 FQGTGA come from the germline V gene. Here the CDR3 DNA reads TGTGCCAGCAGCCGACGGGCAGGGGGCCGGTTAGGCACAGATACGCAGTATTTT. Its translation is CASSRRAGGRLGTDTQYF.

The chain couples TRBV28 to TRBJ2-6; 11 nucleotides align to TRBD2. V gave up 4 bases and J gave up 1 base; unmatched junction bases: 9. Germline loops: CDR1 MDHEN, CDR2 SYDVKM. There are 19 residues in the CDR3. The chain's CDR3 is CASSSEGLAGMSGANVLTF. The DNA for the CDR3 is TGTGCCAGCAGTTCAGAAGGACTAGCGGGTATGTCTGGGGCCAACGTCCTGACTTTC.

This clone was detected only once. V usage is TRBV7-8 and J usage is TRBJ2-1; 10 positions match TRBD2. V gave up 4 bases and J gave up 2 bases; unmatched junction bases: 14. This CDR3 is built from 19 residues. CDR1 and CDR2 from the germline V gene are SGHVS and FQNEAQ. Here the CDR3 reads CASSSRYGGTSATYNEQFF. The CDR3 coding sequence is TGTGCCAGCAGCTCCCGCTACGGAGGGACTAGCGCTACCTACAATGAGCAGTTCTTC.

V is TRBV10-3 and J is TRBJ2-5; D unresolved. The CDR3 consists of 12 residues. The germline V gene has CDR1 ENHRY and CDR2 SYGVKD. Between the trimmed V and J ends, which lost 3 bases and 2 bases, there was a span of 4 bases. The CDR3 bases are TGTGCCATCAGTGACTTACAAGAGACCCAGTACTTC. As protein: CAISDLQETQYF.

The rearrangement links TRBV6-5 to TRBJ2-2, with a weak D call TRBD2 (5 bases). The CDR3 length is 15 residues. Germline V CDR1 and CDR2: MNHEY, SVGAGI. Between the trimmed V and J ends, which lost 3 bases and 1 base, there was a span of 9 bases. In DNA form, the CDR3 reads TGTGCCAGCAGTTATGACGGGATGAACACCGGGGAGCTGTTTTTT. It codes for CASSYDGMNTGELFF.

This chain connects TRBV27 to TRBJ2-1; 7 bases are a match to TRBD2. This CDR3 spans 14 amino acids. Germline V gene lookup returns CDR1 MNHEY and CDR2 SMNVEV (reference sequence). The V segment lost 5 bases and the J segment 8 bases; nucleotides outside the gene matches: 9. CDR3 DNA sequence: TGTGCCAGCAGTCCCTGGGGAGGGAGACATGAGCAGTTCTTC. It encodes CASSPWGGRHEQFF.

This clone is a singleton in its sample. The chain carries TRBV4-2 and TRBJ2-1; the match to TRBD2 covers 9 bases. The CDR3 spans 18 residues. V shed 0 bases, J shed 4 bases, and the junction held 10 bases outside the gene matches. The germline gives CDR1 LGHNA, CDR2 YNFKEQ. The CDR3 region is CASSQEVPTSGPYNEQFF. The DNA for the CDR3 is TGTGCCAGCAGCCAAGAAGTTCCCACTAGCGGGCCTTACAATGAGCAGTTCTTC.

For this clone: This specimen includes other DNA sequences encoding the same CDR3. This chain joins TRBV27 and TRBJ2-3; D is ambiguous. Trimming shortened V by 2 bases and J by 0 bases, and 6 bases separated the two germline ends. Per the germline V gene, CDR1 is MNHEY and CDR2 is SMNVEV (reference sequence). The CDR3 is made up of 14 amino acids. The DNA for the CDR3 is TGTGCCAGCAGTTTAGCTGCTAGCACAGATACGCAGTATTTT. This encodes CASSLAASTDTQYF.

This clone was seen only once. This chain links TRBV5-1 with TRBJ2-3, with TRBD2 matching 14 bases. The length of the CDR3 is 15 residues. CDR1 and CDR2 (germline): SGHRS, YFSETQ. Trimming took 4 bases from V and 5 from J; bases not matched to a gene: 3. Written as DNA, the CDR3 is TGCGCCAGCAGCACTGGGACTAGCGGGAGAGATACGCAGTATTTT. Residues: CASSTGTSGRDTQYF.

This chain uses TRBV18 with TRBJ2-1, with D maybe TRBD2 (5 bases). The CDR3 sequence is 15 residues long. V lost 2 bases and J lost 8, with 16 bases in between. The germline CDR1 and CDR2 sequences are KGHSH and LQKENI. The CDR3 protein is CASSPRETAGDEQFF. The CDR3, as DNA: TGTGCCAGCTCACCAAGGGAGACTGCGGGTGATGAGCAGTTCTTC.

The genes are TRBV5-1 and TRBJ2-1; 9 bases match TRBD2. V dropped 0 bases and J dropped 6; count of bases not matched to a gene: 22. The germline gives CDR1 SGHRS, CDR2 YFSETQ. The CDR3 is 21 residues long. CDR3 nucleotide sequence: TGCGCCAGCAGCTTGGTTACTCCACCTTTCGGACTAGCGCGACGAATCAATGAGCAGTTCTTC. Its translation is CASSLVTPPFGLARRINEQFF.